Listed below are T cell receptor beta chains from one sample, sequenced in a study of monozygotic twins with inflammatory bowel disease. TCRdb re-called the 5' RACE reads; one entry per CDR3 protein, DNA not given. This sample's table reports approximately 210,000 distinct CDR3 sequences. The material sequenced was blood. The origin of the receptors is a human donor with ulcerative colitis or Crohn's disease, or a healthy co-twin of an affected twin (not recorded which). The CDR3 runs from the conserved cysteine through the conserved F or W.

>TRBV7-9|TRBJ2-2
CASSFGGHTGELFF
>TRBV20-1|TRBJ1-4
CSATGTAKDEKLFF
>TRBV5-6|TRBJ2-3
CASSLPAGGPTDTQYF
>TRBV3-1|TRBJ1-1
CASRYGEAEAFF
>TRBV7-2|TRBJ2-1
CASSLHGRTLTNEQFF
>TRBV9|TRBJ2-2
CASSGFPGGGAVTGELFF
>TRBV3-1|TRBJ2-2
CASSQGGLQNTGELFF
>TRBV19|TRBJ2-7
CASSIVGQPSYEQYF
>TRBV5-6|TRBJ2-2
CASSPSGTFTGELFF
>TRBV19|TRBJ1-1
CASIEEVGTEAFF
>TRBV6-5|TRBJ1-1
CASSYSNWGVSEAFF
>TRBV10-3|TRBJ2-7
CAISEPRGFHEQYF
>TRBV27|TRBJ1-4
CASPWLRPGGKLFF
>TRBV7-8|TRBJ2-7
CASSTETGPDEQYF
>TRBV18|TRBJ1-2
CASSPGQGAHGYTF
>TRBV7-2|TRBJ2-7
CASSLRQDSYEQYF
>TRBV20-1|TRBJ1-3
CSARLGTAGNTIYF
>TRBV19|TRBJ1-5
CASSIDRGQGWQPQHF
>TRBV5-1|TRBJ2-3
CASSRDGGLTDTQYF
>TRBV5-1|TRBJ1-1
CASSLEGQGASAAAFF
>TRBV20-1|TRBJ2-7
CSARPARNIRGAYEQYF
>TRBV3-1|TRBJ2-1
CASSLRKDEQFF
>TRBV28|TRBJ2-1
CASSLVSGRRNEQFF
>TRBV19|TRBJ2-3
CASGRGTGLETQYF
>TRBV14|TRBJ2-2
CASSHAGGRTGELFF
>TRBV15|TRBJ1-6
CATSALTNSPLHF
>TRBV6-1|TRBJ2-2
CASLTKGLAGGTNTGELFF
>TRBV12-3/TRBV12-4|TRBJ2-1
CASSSQGMGPNEQFF
>TRBV30|TRBJ1-6
CAWGGGDSDSPLHF
>TRBV18|TRBJ1-1
CASSRDTYTEAFF
>TRBV4-1|TRBJ2-1
CASSQDFTSGRATEQFF
>TRBV4-1|TRBJ2-7
CASSHRGQGASYEQYF
>TRBV28|TRBJ1-2
CASSLRTPLGYTF
>TRBV10-3|TRBJ2-1
CAISDSSGISYNEQFF
>TRBV7-3|TRBJ2-7
CASSLTAGLQYF
>TRBV19|TRBJ1-5
CASSIQGAGNQPQHF
>TRBV7-2|TRBJ2-7
CASRPGHSYEQYF
>TRBV20-1|TRBJ2-1
CSARDPTSASYFWEFF
>TRBV5-1|TRBJ1-5
CASSLGAPGQPQHF
>TRBV12-3/TRBV12-4|TRBJ1-5
CASSLEVKPQHF
>TRBV14|TRBJ2-5
CASGTGGSGETQYF
>TRBV20-1|TRBJ2-7
CSARDIEAVLYEQYF
>TRBV7-2|TRBJ2-5
CASSSYSSGGGSTQYF
>TRBV20-1|TRBJ2-5
CSARDPRTSGGETQYF
>TRBV18|TRBJ2-1
CASSPPLAGVRYNEQFF
>TRBV7-2|TRBJ1-5
CASSPQGVGPQHF
>TRBV20-1|TRBJ2-5
CSATLAGAQETQYF